This note documents a single T cell receptor beta chain sequence. What it binds is unknown. The authors extracted RNA and reverse transcribed it into cDNA as the sequencing template. Repertoires were generated with immunoSEQ multiplex PCR, while TCRdb's copy carries only in-frame clones and drops some. Of fewer than 200,000 clones in the sample, around 50% were seen once. These data originate in a study of CD8+ T cells in alopecia areata. The overall study: For the treated group, dosing was oral tofacitinib at 5 to 10 mg twice daily.

Study-wide results and caveats: Alopecia totalis/universalis scalp especially showed more expanded CD8+ clones than normal scalp.

The CDR3 runs to 13 residues. CDR1 and CDR2 from the germline V gene are SQVTM and ANQGSEA. V was shortened by 5 bases and J by 4 bases, with 14 bases between the two germline ends. The TCR sequence derives from a human donor with alopecia areata. The specimen comprised CD4+ T cells sorted from blood, sampled at week 0. The V and J genes are TRBV29-1 and TRBJ1-1; no firm D call. The CDR3 DNA reads TGCAGCGTTCACGGGCTGAGGGTCACTGAAGCTTTCTTT. Encoded protein: CSVHGLRVTEAFF. Combining the CDR3 with reference TRBV29-1 and TRBJ1-1 gives the whole variable domain SAVISQKPSRDICQRGTSLTIQCQVDSQVTMMFWYRQQPGQSLTLIATANQGSEATYESGFVIDKFPISRPNLTFSTLTVSNMSPEDSSIYLCSVHGLRVTEAFFGQGTRLTVV.